The rows below give T cell receptor beta chains drawn from one sample of a study of tumor-infiltrating lymphocytes in primary liver carcinoma. A single record per CDR3 protein comes from TCRdb applying MiXCR to the multiplex PCR reads. This sample has tens of thousands of distinct CDR3 sequences, with 72% found just once. Sequencing used liver tumor tissue from sampling region 1. These receptor sequences come from a man aged 40-49 years with primary liver carcinoma and hepatitis B virus infection. The CDR3 runs from the conserved cysteine through the conserved F or W. The order of the fields is J gene, D gene, V gene, clone size, CDR3 length, CDR3 DNA, CDR3 protein. The D gene is left open where the match is weak. Part of the rows lack a size; the others show once, few, many or a class for expanded clones.

j_call: TRBJ1-1
d_call: TRBD1
v_call: TRBV7-9
clone_size: .
cdr3_length: 12
cdr3_nt: TGTGCCAGCACCCCCGGGGACAGTGAAGCTTTCTTT
cdr3_aa: CASTPGDSEAFF

j_call: TRBJ1-5
d_call: .
v_call: TRBV15
clone_size: .
cdr3_length: 15
cdr3_nt: TGTGCCACCAGCAGAGATCTGGCGAGCAATCAGCCCCAGCATTTT
cdr3_aa: CATSRDLASNQPQHF

j_call: TRBJ2-1
d_call: .
v_call: TRBV30
clone_size: many
cdr3_length: 14
cdr3_nt: TGTGCCTGGAGTTTCGTGGCAGGGAACGCTGAGCAGTTCTTC
cdr3_aa: CAWSFVAGNAEQFF

j_call: TRBJ1-2
d_call: .
v_call: TRBV6-1
clone_size: once
cdr3_length: 13
cdr3_nt: TGTGCAAGCAGCCGAGAGGGAGACTATGGCTACACCTTC
cdr3_aa: CASSREGDYGYTF

j_call: TRBJ2-7
d_call: .
v_call: TRBV12-3/TRBV12-4
clone_size: many
cdr3_length: 13
cdr3_nt: TGTGCCAGCAGTTTGGGGGGATCCTACGAGCAGTACTTC
cdr3_aa: CASSLGGSYEQYF

j_call: TRBJ2-3
d_call: TRBD2
v_call: TRBV10-3
clone_size: many
cdr3_length: 15
cdr3_nt: TGTGCCATCAGGGGGGGAGGGGCCAGCACAGATACGCAGTATTTT
cdr3_aa: CAIRGGGASTDTQYF

j_call: TRBJ2-1
d_call: .
v_call: TRBV14
clone_size: many
cdr3_length: 16
cdr3_nt: TGTGCCAGCAGCCAAGCTGGCCAGGACCGCCACAATGAGCAGTTCTTC
cdr3_aa: CASSQAGQDRHNEQFF

j_call: TRBJ2-2
d_call: TRBD2
v_call: TRBV11-2
clone_size: .
cdr3_length: 16
cdr3_nt: TGTGCCACCAGCTTAATGGCGCTAGCGGGAATCGGGGAGCTGTTTTTT
cdr3_aa: CATSLMALAGIGELFF

j_call: TRBJ1-2
d_call: TRBD1
v_call: TRBV12-3/TRBV12-4
clone_size: .
cdr3_length: 15
cdr3_nt: TGTGCTAGCGGTTTAATGGACAGGCCCTTCTATGGCTACACCTTC
cdr3_aa: CASGLMDRPFYGYTF

j_call: TRBJ1-2
d_call: .
v_call: TRBV30
clone_size: many
cdr3_length: 11
cdr3_nt: TGTGCCTGGAGAGTCTTTTATGGCTACACCTTC
cdr3_aa: CAWRVFYGYTF

j_call: TRBJ1-2
d_call: .
v_call: TRBV7-8
clone_size: .
cdr3_length: 14
cdr3_nt: TGTACCAACAGCTTAGCCGGGACTAACTATGGCTACACCTTC
cdr3_aa: CTNSLAGTNYGYTF

j_call: TRBJ2-7
d_call: .
v_call: TRBV10-3
clone_size: .
cdr3_length: 15
cdr3_nt: TGTGCCATCAGAGGAGGGGAGCAACCGCCCTACGAGCAATACTTC
cdr3_aa: CAIRGGEQPPYEQYF

j_call: TRBJ2-3
d_call: TRBD1
v_call: TRBV29-1
clone_size: .
cdr3_length: 18
cdr3_nt: TGCAGCGGTGGACAGGCGCAAAGTGGGAGCGGCGCCACAGAGACGCAGTATTTT
cdr3_aa: CSGGQAQSGSGATETQYF

j_call: TRBJ1-1
d_call: .
v_call: TRBV16
clone_size: many
cdr3_length: 13
cdr3_nt: TGTGCCAGCAGCCAATCGGCCGAATTGGGAGCTTTCTTT
cdr3_aa: CASSQSAELGAFF

j_call: TRBJ2-1
d_call: TRBD2
v_call: TRBV5-5
clone_size: many
cdr3_length: 15
cdr3_nt: TGTGCCAGCAGCTGGACCGGGACTAGCGGCAATGAGCAGTTCTTC
cdr3_aa: CASSWTGTSGNEQFF

j_call: TRBJ2-5
d_call: .
v_call: TRBV14
clone_size: once
cdr3_length: 13
cdr3_nt: TGTACCAGCAGCCAAGGGCTGGAAGAGATCCAGTACTTC
cdr3_aa: CTSSQGLEEIQYF

j_call: TRBJ2-2
d_call: .
v_call: TRBV18
clone_size: .
cdr3_length: 18
cdr3_nt: TGTGCCAGCTCATTCCGTACAGTTACCAGGGCCGACACCTGGGAGCTGTTTTTT
cdr3_aa: CASSFRTVTRADTWELFF

j_call: TRBJ2-2
d_call: .
v_call: TRBV10-1
clone_size: once
cdr3_length: 13
cdr3_nt: TGCGCCAGCAGTGTAATCGAAACCTGGGAGCTGTTTTTT
cdr3_aa: CASSVIETWELFF

j_call: TRBJ2-1
d_call: TRBD2
v_call: TRBV7-8
clone_size: .
cdr3_length: 15
cdr3_nt: TGTGCCGGCAGCCAAGCGGGAAGCTCCTATAATGAGCAGTTCTTC
cdr3_aa: CAGSQAGSSYNEQFF

j_call: TRBJ2-7
d_call: .
v_call: TRBV6-5
clone_size: few
cdr3_length: 14
cdr3_nt: TGTGCCAACAGTTACTCCGGACTGGGTGGAGAGCAGTACTTC
cdr3_aa: CANSYSGLGGEQYF

j_call: TRBJ1-1
d_call: .
v_call: TRBV29-1
clone_size: .
cdr3_length: 9
cdr3_nt: TGCAGCGTTAGACAAGAAGCTTTCTTC
cdr3_aa: CSVRQEAFF

j_call: TRBJ2-7
d_call: TRBD1
v_call: TRBV6-8
clone_size: medium-sized
cdr3_length: 15
cdr3_nt: TGTGCCAGCAGTTGGGGACAGGTCGCTACGAGAGAGCAGTACTTC
cdr3_aa: CASSWGQVATREQYF

j_call: TRBJ2-3
d_call: .
v_call: TRBV5-4
clone_size: .
cdr3_length: 16
cdr3_nt: TGTGCCAGTAGCTCTCCGGGACGTTCGAGCATAGATACGCAGTATTTT
cdr3_aa: CASSSPGRSSIDTQYF

j_call: TRBJ2-7
d_call: .
v_call: TRBV13
clone_size: .
cdr3_length: 11
cdr3_nt: TGTGCCAGCAGCTTAGGACTGGGTCAGGACTTC
cdr3_aa: CASSLGLGQDF

j_call: TRBJ1-3
d_call: TRBD1
v_call: TRBV20-1
clone_size: once
cdr3_length: 17
cdr3_nt: TGCAGTGCTAGAGATTTCACAGGGGGATTAGATGGAAACACCATATATTTT
cdr3_aa: CSARDFTGGLDGNTIYF

j_call: TRBJ2-1
d_call: .
v_call: TRBV6-1
clone_size: .
cdr3_length: 16
cdr3_nt: TGTGCCAGCAGTGTCCCGAGACATAGGGCGTACAATGAGCAGTTCTTC
cdr3_aa: CASSVPRHRAYNEQFF

j_call: TRBJ1-6
d_call: .
v_call: TRBV6-5
clone_size: .
cdr3_length: 17
cdr3_nt: TGTGCCGGCAGTCCCACACATGGGACATTTTATAACTCACCCCTTCACTTT
cdr3_aa: CAGSPTHGTFYNSPLHF

j_call: TRBJ1-2
d_call: .
v_call: TRBV29-1
clone_size: .
cdr3_length: 14
cdr3_nt: TGCAGCGAGAGAGAACAGGGTCGCACCTCTGGCTACACCTTC
cdr3_aa: CSEREQGRTSGYTF

j_call: TRBJ2-7
d_call: TRBD2
v_call: TRBV11-2
clone_size: .
cdr3_length: 16
cdr3_nt: TGTGCCAGCACCCCCGGGACTAGCGGAAAGACATACGAGCCGTACTTC
cdr3_aa: CASTPGTSGKTYEPYF

j_call: TRBJ2-7
d_call: TRBD2
v_call: TRBV7-9
clone_size: .
cdr3_length: 15
cdr3_nt: TGTGCCAGCAGCTCCTCACTAGCGGCTTCATACGAGCAGTACTTC
cdr3_aa: CASSSSLAASYEQYF

j_call: TRBJ2-3
d_call: .
v_call: TRBV6-5
clone_size: .
cdr3_length: 15
cdr3_nt: TGTGCCAGCAGCCAAGCAGGTTTCTGGACAGATACGCAGTATTTT
cdr3_aa: CASSQAGFWTDTQYF

j_call: TRBJ1-1
d_call: .
v_call: TRBV29-1
clone_size: .
cdr3_length: 13
cdr3_nt: TGCAGCGCCTACGCAGCCACGAACACTGAAGCTTTCTTT
cdr3_aa: CSAYAATNTEAFF

j_call: TRBJ1-1
d_call: TRBD1
v_call: TRBV12-3/TRBV12-4
clone_size: .
cdr3_length: 13
cdr3_nt: TGTGCCAGCAGTCCCGGGGACAGGAGTGAAGCTTTCTTT
cdr3_aa: CASSPGDRSEAFF

j_call: TRBJ2-1
d_call: TRBD1
v_call: TRBV7-9
clone_size: .
cdr3_length: 15
cdr3_nt: TGTGCCAGCAGCCTTTGGACAGGGTCGGGCAATGAGCAGTTCTTC
cdr3_aa: CASSLWTGSGNEQFF

j_call: TRBJ2-3
d_call: .
v_call: TRBV12-3/TRBV12-4
clone_size: .
cdr3_length: 14
cdr3_nt: TGTGCCAGCAGTTCCATCCAGGGCGCGGATACGCAGTATTTT
cdr3_aa: CASSSIQGADTQYF

j_call: TRBJ1-2
d_call: TRBD1
v_call: TRBV7-9
clone_size: many
cdr3_length: 12
cdr3_nt: TGTGCCAGCAGCCCCGGGACAGGTGGCTACACCTTC
cdr3_aa: CASSPGTGGYTF

j_call: TRBJ2-3
d_call: .
v_call: TRBV29-1
clone_size: .
cdr3_length: 13
cdr3_nt: TGCATCGTTGGCCCACCAGGTACAGATACGCAGTATTTT
cdr3_aa: CIVGPPGTDTQYF

j_call: TRBJ2-1
d_call: .
v_call: TRBV11-2
clone_size: once
cdr3_length: 15
cdr3_nt: TGTGCCACCGGGCAAGTCCAGCCATCATACATTGAGCAGTTCTTC
cdr3_aa: CATGQVQPSYIEQFF

j_call: TRBJ1-1
d_call: .
v_call: TRBV28
clone_size: once
cdr3_length: 14
cdr3_nt: TGTGCCAGCAGCCACCATTCTATGAACGCTGAAGCTTTCTTT
cdr3_aa: CASSHHSMNAEAFF

j_call: TRBJ2-7
d_call: TRBD1
v_call: TRBV12-3/TRBV12-4
clone_size: .
cdr3_length: 14
cdr3_nt: TGTGCCAGAAGTTTGGGGAAGGGGGCCAACGAGCAGTACTTC
cdr3_aa: CARSLGKGANEQYF

j_call: TRBJ2-1
d_call: .
v_call: TRBV30
clone_size: .
cdr3_length: 12
cdr3_nt: TGTGTCTGGAGTGTACGGGGTTATGAGCAGTTCTTC
cdr3_aa: CVWSVRGYEQFF

j_call: TRBJ1-6
d_call: .
v_call: TRBV30
clone_size: .
cdr3_length: 12
cdr3_nt: TGTGTCTGGGTCGAGGGGGATTCACCCTTCCACTTT
cdr3_aa: CVWVEGDSPFHF

j_call: TRBJ1-2
d_call: .
v_call: TRBV28
clone_size: many
cdr3_length: 14
cdr3_nt: TGCCTTAGCTCGGAGGCAGGTATCAACTATGGCTACACCTTC
cdr3_aa: CLSSEAGINYGYTF

j_call: TRBJ2-6
d_call: TRBD1
v_call: TRBV28
clone_size: few
cdr3_length: 16
cdr3_nt: TGTGCCAGCAGTTCACAGGGGGCGGAGGGGGCCAACGTCCCGACTTTC
cdr3_aa: CASSSQGAEGANVPTF

j_call: TRBJ2-5
d_call: .
v_call: TRBV5-1
clone_size: many
cdr3_length: 15
cdr3_nt: TGCGCCAGCAGCCCGGCACCCCTAGGAGGAGAGACCCAGTACTTC
cdr3_aa: CASSPAPLGGETQYF

j_call: TRBJ2-2
d_call: TRBD2
v_call: TRBV6-5
clone_size: .
cdr3_length: 16
cdr3_nt: TGTGCCAGAAGTTCCTTGAGCGGGAGAACTATCGGGGAGCTGTTTTTT
cdr3_aa: CARSSLSGRTIGELFF

j_call: TRBJ2-2
d_call: TRBD2
v_call: TRBV12-3/TRBV12-4
clone_size: .
cdr3_length: 17
cdr3_nt: TGTGCCAGCAGTTTAGTGGTGGGACCTCCGAACAGCGGGGAACTGTTTTTT
cdr3_aa: CASSLVVGPPNSGELFF

j_call: TRBJ2-3
d_call: .
v_call: TRBV28
clone_size: many
cdr3_length: 11
cdr3_nt: TGTGCCAGCAGCCCGCATGATACGCAGTATTTT
cdr3_aa: CASSPHDTQYF

j_call: TRBJ1-1
d_call: .
v_call: TRBV29-1
clone_size: .
cdr3_length: 11
cdr3_nt: TGCAGCGCTTATTTGAACACTGAAGCTTTCTTT
cdr3_aa: CSAYLNTEAFF

j_call: TRBJ2-5
d_call: .
v_call: TRBV5-1
clone_size: .
cdr3_length: 14
cdr3_nt: TGCGCCAGCATCATCGGAGAGGGGGGAGAGACCCAGTACTTC
cdr3_aa: CASIIGEGGETQYF